A single TCR beta chain is shown here with its context. This table comes from immunoSEQ multiplex PCR, and its TCRdb copy is limited to in-frame clones, with some not included. The sample lists about 98,000 clones, about 90% occurring once. The sample is drawn from a study of T cell changes during pregnancy in multiple sclerosis. V lost 3 bases and J lost 1, with 3 bases in between. The V gene's germline CDR1 is MDHEN and CDR2 SYDVKM. The CDR3 consists of 13 residues. Sequences were derived from peripheral blood, sampled after pregnancy. The chain combines TRBV28 with TRBJ1-4; D is unclear. The origin of this receptor is a female donor in good health, enrolled as a control in a pregnancy study. CDR3 protein: CASSFRTNEKLFF. The CDR3, as DNA: TGTGCCAGCAGTTTTAGAACTAATGAAAAACTGTTTTTT.